The clone carrying this T cell receptor (beta chain) was observed many times. Its antigen is unidentified. These data belong to a study of T-cell reconstitution after alpha-beta-depleted transplantation in children. Trimming stripped 3 bases from V and 0 bases from J, with 9 bases between. The CDR3 totals 14 residues. Germline values: CDR1 DFQATT, CDR2 SNEGSKA (reference sequence). Study-wide findings and caveats: Several hundred expanded graft clones reportedly were the source of alpha-beta T cells about two months after transplant. T-cell numbers and diversity one year post-transplant derived largely from freshly generated T cells. In some patients, recipient T cells and intrathymic progenitors surviving conditioning explained high day-60 diversity.

The TCRbeta library was prepared with unique molecular identifiers. TCRdb used MiXCR to reprocess the PCR reads, holding one entry per CDR3 protein. The repertoire holds approximately 150,000 distinct CDR3 sequences, with 8.8% as singletons. This receptor was obtained from a female patient between 2 and 15 years old who had a stem cell transplant for congenital amegakaryocytic thrombocytopenia, so the T cells may come from the graft donor. The rearrangement links TRBV20-1 to TRBJ1-5; possibly TRBD1 for D (5 bases). The sequenced sample was PBMCs, mostly from graft donor cells, obtained 180 days after TCRalphabeta/CD19-depleted stem cell transplant. CDR3 sequence: CSASRDLSNQPQHF. The CDR3 DNA reads TGCAGTGCTAGCAGGGACCTTAGCAATCAGCCCCAGCATTTT.